The entry that follows covers one T cell receptor (beta chain) sequence. The record originates from a study of blood T cells in healthy people across ages. The CDR3 has 12 amino acids. Germline V gene lookup returns CDR1 MNHEY and CDR2 SMNVEV (reference sequence). Trimming pared 7 bases from V and 7 bases from J, leaving 14 bases between. Primed by a sample-barcoded 5' primer and a J-beta primer mix, a second PCR proceeded for about 6 to 11 cycles. TCRdb ran MiXCR on the 5' RACE reads and lists one entry per CDR3 protein. In the table there are around 1,000,000 distinct CDR3 sequences, around 25% of which are singletons. This sample also belongs to another study, concerning T cells of mothers and their children. That study adds: Each donor was one of three healthy Caucasian mothers or one of their six children. Barcodes and 2-4 random nucleotides were added by M1S in the second PCR. Over 8.5 million reads per mother and some 2.9 million per child were obtained.

The clonotype originates from a girl aged 2 to 10 in good health. Source material: blood. The chain uses TRBV27 and TRBJ2-7; D unclear. The CDR3 spells CASKNSRREQYF. The CDR3, as DNA: TGTGCCAGCAAAAACTCCAGAAGGGAGCAGTACTTC.